This T cell receptor (beta chain) originates from a study of T cell responses to AZD1222 COVID-19 vaccine. Study conclusions and caveats: White British ancestry dominated among donors, who included more females, and clonal diversity was possibly underestimated. With two AZD1222 doses given, Spike-specific TCR breadth and depth both rose. It was only a handful of AZD1222 recipients who were seropositive at baseline.

The protocol was immunoSEQ multiplex PCR, while the TCRdb copy is restricted to in-frame clones and leaves out a portion. This sample has over 120,000 clones, with about 82% found just once. As concerns this clone: No antigen is known for it.

The receptor's source is an adult who received the AZD1222 COVID-19 vaccine. Here the sequenced sample was peripheral blood, taken 28 days after the second AZD1222 dose.

CDR3 sequence (DNA): TGTGCCAGCAGCCCTGACAGTGGGTGGGTTGGCGATACGCAGTATTTT. Protein: CASSPDSGWVGDTQYF. The rearrangement uses TRBV5-4 and TRBJ2-3; tentative D call: TRBD1 (5 bases). Germline V gene sequence: CDR1 SGHNT, CDR2 YYREEE (reference sequence). The CDR3 totals 16 residues. The germline V and J ends were trimmed by 4 bases and 6 bases, with 21 bases remaining between them.